These T cell receptor beta chains were read from a single sample in a study of early T cells in non-severe SARS-CoV-2 infection. TCRdb itself ran the 5' RACE reads through MiXCR, one entry per CDR3 protein. There are around 60,000 distinct CDR3 sequences in the sample; about 13% occur only once, and approximately 9.8% lies in the top ten. The sample consisted of whole blood. The source is an adult who was a healthcare worker with PCR-confirmed SARS-CoV-2 infection or an uninfected control (not recorded which). CDR3s include the opening cysteine and the closing phenylalanine or tryptophan. A D gene is named only where the DNA matches it firmly. Some rows have no size entry. The others give once, few or many, or a class for an expanded clone.

clone size	D gene	V gene	J gene	CDR3 DNA	CDR3 protein
many	NA	TRBV25-1	TRBJ2-1	TGTGCCAGCAGTACGCCAGGGATGGGGCAGTTCTTC	CASSTPGMGQFF
NA	NA	TRBV7-9	TRBJ2-3	TGTGTCAGCAGCCGGAGGGGCGTCGGCACAGATACGCAGTATTTT	CVSSRRGVGTDTQYF
NA	TRBD1	TRBV28	TRBJ2-1	TGTGCCAGCAGTTTATTTGGGCAGGGGGCGAACAATGAGCAGTTCTTC	CASSLFGQGANNEQFF
few	NA	TRBV20-1	TRBJ2-4	TGCAGTGCTCCCGAACAGTGGGGCAAAAACATTCAGTACTTC	CSAPEQWGKNIQYF
few	TRBD1	TRBV29-1	TRBJ2-1	TGCAGCGTTGACCGGGACAGCGAAGCCTACAATGAGCAGTTCTTC	CSVDRDSEAYNEQFF
NA	TRBD1	TRBV24-1	TRBJ2-5	TGTGCCACCAGTGATAGACAGGGGGCGTTTGAGACCCAGTACTTC	CATSDRQGAFETQYF
many	NA	TRBV16	TRBJ2-3	TGTGCCAGCAGCCAATATCTAGTCGGCGGAAGATTTATAGATACGCAGTATTTT	CASSQYLVGGRFIDTQYF
many	NA	TRBV27	TRBJ2-1	TGTGCCAGCAGCTGGAATCGGGACTTGCAGTTCTTC	CASSWNRDLQFF
few	NA	TRBV7-2	TRBJ1-1	TGTGCCAGCGGGGCTCACACTGAAGCTTTCTTT	CASGAHTEAFF
few	NA	TRBV6-4	TRBJ2-3	TGTGCCAGCAGTGACCAGGGCGAAGATACGCAGTATTTT	CASSDQGEDTQYF
NA	TRBD2	TRBV7-9	TRBJ2-7	TGTGCCAGCAGCCTGGGACTAGGAGTGGGGAACGAGCAGTACTTC	CASSLGLGVGNEQYF
many	TRBD1	TRBV11-2	TRBJ2-1	TGTGCCAGCAGCCAAGCAGGGACAGGGAGTTTGGATGAGCAGTTCTTC	CASSQAGTGSLDEQFF
many	NA	TRBV28	TRBJ2-5	TGTGCCAGCAGTTTGCCCAGGGAGGAGACCCAGTACTTC	CASSLPREETQYF
NA	NA	TRBV5-1	TRBJ1-3	TGCGCCAGCAGCCCAGACTCTGGAAACACCATATATTTT	CASSPDSGNTIYF
few	NA	TRBV6-6	TRBJ2-2	TGTGCCAGCCTATGGGGAATGACACGGGCCGGGGAGCTGTTTTTT	CASLWGMTRAGELFF
many	NA	TRBV28	TRBJ1-3	TGTGCCAGCAGTTTTGCGGGGGTCTCTGGAAACACCATATATTTT	CASSFAGVSGNTIYF
many	TRBD1	TRBV29-1	TRBJ2-2	TGCAGCGTCAAAGCCCCGGGACAGGGGACCGGGGAGCTGTTTTTT	CSVKAPGQGTGELFF
many	NA	TRBV7-2	TRBJ2-3	TGTGCCAGCCACTCGGACACAGATACGCAGTATTTT	CASHSDTDTQYF
NA	NA	TRBV4-3	TRBJ2-1	TGCGCCAGCAGCCACCCGGGACGGGGGAATTGGGAGCAGTTCTTC	CASSHPGRGNWEQFF
many	NA	TRBV7-9	TRBJ2-1	TGTGCCAGCGGAGGGCTGAACTACAATGAGCAGTTCTTC	CASGGLNYNEQFF
NA	NA	TRBV7-8	TRBJ2-5	TGTGCCAGCAGCTTTAACAGGGAGACCCAGTACTTC	CASSFNRETQYF
few	NA	TRBV2	TRBJ1-5	TGTGCCAGCAGTGGGTTGGGGGGCCAGAAAGGCAATCAGCCCCAGCATTTT	CASSGLGGQKGNQPQHF
few	TRBD1	TRBV4-2	TRBJ1-1	TGTGCCAGCAGCCAAGGAGGCAGGGGGTTATCGAACACTGAAGCTTTCTTT	CASSQGGRGLSNTEAFF
few	NA	TRBV29-1	TRBJ2-7	TGCAGCGTTGAAGCGGACAGCTCCTACGAGCAGTACTTC	CSVEADSSYEQYF
few	TRBD1	TRBV2	TRBJ1-4	TGTGCCAGCAGAGGACAGGGGAATGAAAAACTGTTTTTT	CASRGQGNEKLFF
few	NA	TRBV29-1	TRBJ2-5	TGCAGCGTTTCTGGAACTGGGGAGACCCAGTACTTC	CSVSGTGETQYF
NA	NA	TRBV4-1	TRBJ1-4	TGCGCCAGCAGCCAAGAAAACAGGTTCGGTAATGAAAAACTGTTTTTT	CASSQENRFGNEKLFF
few	NA	TRBV12-3/TRBV12-4	TRBJ2-1	TGTGCCAGCAGTTTCAGGGTTCGGGATGAGCAGTTCTTC	CASSFRVRDEQFF
NA	NA	TRBV15	TRBJ1-1	TGTGCCACCAGCAGAGATAGAGAGCCGGAAGCTTTCTTT	CATSRDREPEAFF
few	NA	TRBV9	TRBJ1-2	TGTGCCAGCAGCAGCAACTATGGCTACACCTTC	CASSSNYGYTF